This record looks at one T cell receptor beta chain sequence and its context. This specimen comes from a study of blood T cell repertoires in COVID-19. Method: immunoSEQ multiplex PCR; TCRdb's copy keeps in-frame clones and lacks some. The table lists more than 300,000 clones, approximately 87% of them singletons. Source material: PBMCs or T cells enriched from blood (not recorded which). The sequence came from a man aged 35-49 years in a cohort exposed to, infected with or recovered from COVID-19 (not recorded which).

The CDR3 coding sequence is TGCGCCAGCAAGGGGCAGGGGAACACCGGGGAGCTGTTTTTT. Its translation: CASKGQGNTGELFF. The V call is TRBV10-1, the J call TRBJ2-2; possibly TRBD1 for D (5 bases). The V end lost 7 bases, the J end lost 1 base, and 10 bases lay between the germline ends. The length of the CDR3 is 14 residues. Germline V lookup: CDR1 WNHNN, CDR2 SYGVQD (reference sequence).